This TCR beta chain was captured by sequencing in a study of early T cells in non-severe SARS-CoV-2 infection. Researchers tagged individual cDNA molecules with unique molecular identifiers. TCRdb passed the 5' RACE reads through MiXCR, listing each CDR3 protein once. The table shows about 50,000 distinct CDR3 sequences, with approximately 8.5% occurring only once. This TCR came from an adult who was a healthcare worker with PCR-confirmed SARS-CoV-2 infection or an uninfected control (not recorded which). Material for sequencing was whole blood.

The CDR3 DNA sequence: TGTGCCAGCAGCTCAACATCCGGGGGGAATCAGCCCCAGCATTTT. Protein: CASSSTSGGNQPQHF. The chain links TRBV28 to TRBJ1-5; TRBD1 is a possible D gene (5 bases). The germline gives CDR1 MDHEN, CDR2 SYDVKM. V shed 6 bases and J shed 4 bases, with 16 bases lying between them. The CDR3 contains 15 residues.